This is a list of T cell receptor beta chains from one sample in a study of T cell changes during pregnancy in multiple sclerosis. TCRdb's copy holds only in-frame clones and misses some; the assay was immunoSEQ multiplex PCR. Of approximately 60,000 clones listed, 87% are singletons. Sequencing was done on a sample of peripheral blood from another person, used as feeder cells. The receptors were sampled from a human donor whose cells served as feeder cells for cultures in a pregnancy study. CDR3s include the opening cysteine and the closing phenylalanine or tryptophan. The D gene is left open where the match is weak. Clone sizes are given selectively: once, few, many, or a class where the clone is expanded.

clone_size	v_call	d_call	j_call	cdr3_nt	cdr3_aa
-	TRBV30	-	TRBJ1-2	TGTGCCTGGAGTAGAGGGTATAACTATGGCTACACCTTC	CAWSRGYNYGYTF
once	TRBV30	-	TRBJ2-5	TGTGCCACCTCAGGGGTCCCTCGGGAAGAGACCCAGTACTTC	CATSGVPREETQYF
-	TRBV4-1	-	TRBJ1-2	TGCGCCAGCAGCCAAGAATGGCGAGGAGCTGCAGGTGGCTACACCTTC	CASSQEWRGAAGGYTF
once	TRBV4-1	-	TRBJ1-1	TGCGCCAGCAGCCAAAAGACCGGGGGCGCGGGAACTGAAGCTTTCTTT	CASSQKTGGAGTEAFF
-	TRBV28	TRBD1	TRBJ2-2	TGTGTCACCGGGACAGCCCACGGGGAGCTGTTTTTT	CVTGTAHGELFF
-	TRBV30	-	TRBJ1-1	TGTGCCTGGCACAGGCGGACTGAAGCTTTCTTT	CAWHRRTEAFF
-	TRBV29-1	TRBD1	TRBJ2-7	TGCAGCGCCATCCCGGGACAGGGGGACTACGAGCAGTACTTC	CSAIPGQGDYEQYF
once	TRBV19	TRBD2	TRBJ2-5	TGTGCCACTCGAACGGAACTAGCGGGAGAAGGGGGGACCCAGTACTTC	CATRTELAGEGGTQYF
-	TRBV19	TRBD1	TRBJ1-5	TGTGCCAGTAAGGGGACAGGGGGGCTGAATCAGCCCCAGCATTTT	CASKGTGGLNQPQHF
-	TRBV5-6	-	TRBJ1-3	TGTGCCAGCAGCTTGGGGGCAGGGCCCCCTGGAAACACCATATATTTT	CASSLGAGPPGNTIYF
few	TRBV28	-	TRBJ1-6	TGTGCCAGCAAAGACAGTGATAATTCACCCCTCCACTTT	CASKDSDNSPLHF
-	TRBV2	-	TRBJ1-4	TGTGCCAGCAGTGCCTTCCGAGGAGATAATGAAAAACTGTTTTTT	CASSAFRGDNEKLFF
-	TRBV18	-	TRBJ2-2	TGTGCCAGCTCACTACTGTTCCACGGGGGAGTGGACACCGGGGAGCTGTTTTTT	CASSLLFHGGVDTGELFF
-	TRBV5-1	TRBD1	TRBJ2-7	TGCGCCAGCAGCTTGAAGGCCGCTCAGGGGGCTCCCTCCTACGAGCAGTACTTC	CASSLKAAQGAPSYEQYF
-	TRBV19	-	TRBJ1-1	TGTGCCAGTAGTATGGTAGGGGACTGGAACACTGAAGCTTTCTTT	CASSMVGDWNTEAFF
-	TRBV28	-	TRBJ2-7	TGTGCCAGCAGTTTAAACAACGGGATATCGTTCTACGAGCAGTACTTC	CASSLNNGISFYEQYF
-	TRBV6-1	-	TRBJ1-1	TGTGCCAGCAGTGTGTCCCGCCCCCCCACTGAAGCTTTCTTT	CASSVSRPPTEAFF
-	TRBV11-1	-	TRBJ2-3	TGTGCCAGCAGCCTGGACCGTACGCAGTATTTT	CASSLDRTQYF
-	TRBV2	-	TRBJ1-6	TGTGCCAGCAGTGAATGGGCTAACGGGAGCTCCTATAATTCACCCCTCCACTTT	CASSEWANGSSYNSPLHF
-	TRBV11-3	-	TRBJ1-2	TGTGCCAGCAGCTTTGGACGGAGCTATGGCTACACCTTC	CASSFGRSYGYTF
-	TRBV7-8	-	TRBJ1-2	TGTGCCAGCAGCTTAGCTGGGGACTATGGCTACACCTTC	CASSLAGDYGYTF
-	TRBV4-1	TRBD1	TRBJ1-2	TGCGCCAGCAGCCAAGACGAAGACAGGGGCAGGGGTGGCTACACCTTC	CASSQDEDRGRGGYTF
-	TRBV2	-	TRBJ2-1	TGTGCCAGCTTGGCGCCCCCTCACTACAATGAGCAGTTCTTC	CASLAPPHYNEQFF
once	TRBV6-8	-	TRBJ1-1	TGTGCCAGCAGAACGAACACTGAAGCTTTCTTT	CASRTNTEAFF
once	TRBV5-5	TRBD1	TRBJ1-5	TGTGCCAGCAGCTTGTCAGGGGGGGATCAGCCCCAGCATTTT	CASSLSGGDQPQHF
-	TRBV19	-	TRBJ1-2	TGTGCCAGTAGTATGAGTGGGGGAGGTGGAAACTATGGCTACACCTTC	CASSMSGGGGNYGYTF
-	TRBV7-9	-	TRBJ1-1	TGTGCCAGCAGCAGAGGGTTACACACTGAAGCTTTCTTT	CASSRGLHTEAFF
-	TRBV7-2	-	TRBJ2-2	TGTGCCAGCAGCTGGCCGGGACAGAACACCGGGGAGCTGTTTTTT	CASSWPGQNTGELFF
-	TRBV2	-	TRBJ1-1	TGTGCCTTAAAAGAGAACACTGAAGCTTTCTTT	CALKENTEAFF
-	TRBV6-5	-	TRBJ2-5	TGTGCCAGCACCCCTCCGGGGCAAGAGACCCAGTACTTC	CASTPPGQETQYF
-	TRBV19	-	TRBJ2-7	TGTGCCAGTAGTGCGGGACAGTCCTACGAGCAGTACTTC	CASSAGQSYEQYF
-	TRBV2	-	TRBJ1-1	TGTGCCAGCAGTGAGGGGGAGGTTAGCCCTGAAGCTTTCTTT	CASSEGEVSPEAFF
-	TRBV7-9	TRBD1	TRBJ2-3	TGTGCCAGCAGCTCCGGGGACAGGGGGCTGGCAGATACGCAGTATTTT	CASSSGDRGLADTQYF
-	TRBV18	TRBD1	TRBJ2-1	TGTGCCAGCTCAACGCCCGGACAGGATCTCTCCTACAATGAGCAGTTCTTC	CASSTPGQDLSYNEQFF
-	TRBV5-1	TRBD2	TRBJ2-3	TGCGCCAGCAGCTTTCGAGCGGGAAGTGGGGGCACAGATACGCAGTATTTT	CASSFRAGSGGTDTQYF
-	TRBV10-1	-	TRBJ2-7	TGCGCCAGCAGTGAGAACAGAAGACCCTACGAGCAGTACTTC	CASSENRRPYEQYF
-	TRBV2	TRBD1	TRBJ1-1	TGTGCCAGCAGAAGGACAGGTAACACTGAAGCTTTCTTT	CASRRTGNTEAFF
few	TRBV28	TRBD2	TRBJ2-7	TGTGCCAGCAGTTTACCCGCCGGGACTAGCGGGACAACCTCCTACGAGCAGTACTTC	CASSLPAGTSGTTSYEQYF
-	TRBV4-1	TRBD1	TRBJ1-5	TGCGCCAGCAGCCCATCCGGACAGGGCTGGAATCAGCCCCAGCATTTT	CASSPSGQGWNQPQHF
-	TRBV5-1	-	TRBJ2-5	TGCGCCAGCAGCTTGGGCAGGGCTGTCCAAGAGACCCAGTACTTC	CASSLGRAVQETQYF
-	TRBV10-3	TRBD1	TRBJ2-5	TGTGCCATCAGTGAGTCGTATCGTGGGACAGGGTTCGAAGAGACCCAGTACTTC	CAISESYRGTGFEETQYF
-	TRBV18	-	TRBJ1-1	TGTGCCAGCTCACCCCCGTGGGGAGGATTAAACACTGAAGCTTTCTTT	CASSPPWGGLNTEAFF
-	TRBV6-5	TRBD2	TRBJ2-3	TGTGCCAGCAGTTTAGCGGGAGAAAAGACAGATACGCAGTATTTT	CASSLAGEKTDTQYF
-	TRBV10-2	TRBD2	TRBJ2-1	TGCGCCAGCAGTGAGTCGGGAGGGTACAATGAGCAGTTCTTC	CASSESGGYNEQFF
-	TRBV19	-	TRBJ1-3	TGTGCCAGTAGCCGCCTCTCCGGACGGTCCTCTGGAAACACCATATATTTT	CASSRLSGRSSGNTIYF
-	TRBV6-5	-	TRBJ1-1	TGTGCCAGCACCGACACTGAAGCTTTCTTT	CASTDTEAFF
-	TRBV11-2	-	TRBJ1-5	TGTGCCAGTACAGCCTGGGTTAAGAATCAGCCCCAGCATTTT	CASTAWVKNQPQHF
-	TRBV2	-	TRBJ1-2	TGTGCCAGCAGTGACCCTTTTACTAACTATGGCTACACCTTC	CASSDPFTNYGYTF
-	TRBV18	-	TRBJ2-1	TGTGCCAGCTCGTACAAAGCAGGGGAGGGTTACAATGAGCAGTTCTTC	CASSYKAGEGYNEQFF
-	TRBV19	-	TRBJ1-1	TGTGCCAGTAGTATAAATATGAACACTGAAGCTTTCTTT	CASSINMNTEAFF
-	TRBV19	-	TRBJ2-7	TGTGCCAGTAGTATAAGCCCCCACTCGAACTCGGGGCAGTACTTC	CASSISPHSNSGQYF
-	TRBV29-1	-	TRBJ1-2	TGCAGCGTTGAGACTGTTTCTGGGGCCCTCCATATGGGCTACACCTTC	CSVETVSGALHMGYTF
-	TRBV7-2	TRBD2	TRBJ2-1	TGTGCCAGCAGCCCGCCCGGGGGGGATGAGCAGTTCTTC	CASSPPGGDEQFF
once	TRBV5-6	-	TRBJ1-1	TGTGCCAGCAGCTCTTACTGGCGTCAGGGAGACCCTGTCGCTTTCTTT	CASSSYWRQGDPVAFF
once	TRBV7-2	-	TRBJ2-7	TGTGCCAGCAGCTCTAGGGTAGGCTACGAGCAGTACTTC	CASSSRVGYEQYF
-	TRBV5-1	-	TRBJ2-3	TGCGCCAGCAGCTTGATTGCCCTAATGAGCACAGATACGCAGTATTTT	CASSLIALMSTDTQYF
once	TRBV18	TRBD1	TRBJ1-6	TGTGCCAGCTCACCCCTGACGTCTCTTGGCCAGGGGGGGGGTTCACCCCTCCACTTT	CASSPLTSLGQGGGSPLHF
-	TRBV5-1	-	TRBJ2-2	TGCGCCAGCAGCTTGACCCCCTCGGCGAACACCGGGGAGCTGTTTTTT	CASSLTPSANTGELFF
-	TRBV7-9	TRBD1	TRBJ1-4	TGTGCCAGCAGCTTAGGACCGGGACAGGGTATATATGAAAAACTGTTTTTT	CASSLGPGQGIYEKLFF
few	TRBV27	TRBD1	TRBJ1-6	TGTGCCAGCAGTTGGGTACAGGGGAATTCACCCCTCCACTTT	CASSWVQGNSPLHF